These T cell receptor beta chains were read from a single sample in a study of cytomegalovirus exposure and HLA in healthy donors. TCRdb's copy holds only in-frame clones and misses some; the assay was immunoSEQ multiplex PCR. The sample holds about 360,000 clones, 86% seen once. Sequenced material: PBMCs. These receptors were collected from a woman aged 18-29 years in good health and CMV-seronegative. CDR3s leave out the opening cysteine and the closing phenylalanine or tryptophan. Fields, in order: V gene, CDR3 protein.

TRBV28	ASSLYPGTYSYNEQF
TRBV4-2	ASSQGLAGGTDTQY
TRBV7-8	ASSSPTGLGEKLF
TRBV6-1	ASSEALQGADEQY
TRBV11-2	ASSLRVPEIRDTQY
TRBV9	ASSAQGSGELF
TRBV2	ASSDVWTMQETQY
TRBV12-5	ARTQTGVGNQPQH
TRBV2	ASSVTGFGSDTQY
TRBV29-1	SGTDRGRDGYT
TRBV6-5	ASSRTGPSKNEQF
TRBV6-4	ASSDGSSGTEQF
TRBV4-1	ASSPGGAGEKLF
TRBV2	ASSTGTSEVGYT
TRBV7-2	ASSLDRAADTQY
TRBV6-5	ASRQTTISTDTQY
TRBV10-2	ASRAGPNTEAF
TRBV5-1	ASRQGVSTDTQY
TRBV28	ASSLLGGTLH
TRBV30	AWSVRVASSTDTQY
TRBV28	ASTPLRAGTASNQPQH
TRBV28	ASSLAPGNQPQH
TRBV30	AWSVQGPESILNEQF
TRBV2	ASSEDDSGSKTQY
TRBV4-2	ASSQGSTGTSRYNEQF
TRBV5-6	ASSLKRGAYEQY
TRBV6-1	ASRAAMTAPYEQY
TRBV2	ASSAPSSGRDEQY
TRBV4-1	ASSQRQGRTTEAF
TRBV30	ASSDRSGEKLF
TRBV28	ASRTQGRTDTQY
TRBV12-5	ASGLVSSGQAIGGELF
TRBV27	ASSYQRNPSNQPQH
TRBV5-6	ASSSTGTSGNTIY
TRBV14	ASSDTWEQY
TRBV6-1	ASSEGQGAIYEQY
TRBV11-3	ASSLLSLPNEQF
TRBV11-2	ASRHGQNYGYT
TRBV28	ASIRGPTDTQY
TRBV2	ASMLDSGTNTGELF
TRBV27	ASSSRTEPITRGKLF
TRBV7-3	ASSFGGGTDTQY
TRBV11-2	ASSIQGYTEAF
TRBV28	ASSPQTSRSSYEQY
TRBV30	AQGSGEKLF
TRBV30	ARDREDTEAF
TRBV6-5	ASSSAGQGTGELF
TRBV4-1	ASSQVIYSSQF
TRBV13	ASSPQMGQGAVDYGYT